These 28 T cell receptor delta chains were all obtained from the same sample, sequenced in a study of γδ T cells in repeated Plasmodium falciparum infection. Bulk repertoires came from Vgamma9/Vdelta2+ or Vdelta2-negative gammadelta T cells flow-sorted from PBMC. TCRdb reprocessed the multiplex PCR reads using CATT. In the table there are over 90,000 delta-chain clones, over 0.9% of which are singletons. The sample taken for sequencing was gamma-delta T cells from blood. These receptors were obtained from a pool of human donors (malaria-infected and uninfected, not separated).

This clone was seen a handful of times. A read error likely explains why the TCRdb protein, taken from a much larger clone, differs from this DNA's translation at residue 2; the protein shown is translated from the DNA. For the CDR3, the DNA is TGTTCCTGTGACACCGTTGGACAGTACACCGATAAACTCATCTTT. This translates into CSCDTVGQYTDKLIF. The chain is built from TRDV2 and TRDJ1; D gene uncertain. CDR3 length: 15 residues. CDR1 and CDR2 from the germline V gene are GEAIGNYY and EKD.

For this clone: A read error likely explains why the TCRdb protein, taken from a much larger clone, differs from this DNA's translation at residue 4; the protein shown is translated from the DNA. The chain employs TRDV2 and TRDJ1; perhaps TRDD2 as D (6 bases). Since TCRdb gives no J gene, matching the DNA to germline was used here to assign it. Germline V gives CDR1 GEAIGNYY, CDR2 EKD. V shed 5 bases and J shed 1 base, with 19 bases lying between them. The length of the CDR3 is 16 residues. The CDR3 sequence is CACVPSFRLATDKLIF. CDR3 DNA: TGTGCCTGTGTCCCCTCCTTCCGGCTGGCCACCGATAAACTCATCTTT.

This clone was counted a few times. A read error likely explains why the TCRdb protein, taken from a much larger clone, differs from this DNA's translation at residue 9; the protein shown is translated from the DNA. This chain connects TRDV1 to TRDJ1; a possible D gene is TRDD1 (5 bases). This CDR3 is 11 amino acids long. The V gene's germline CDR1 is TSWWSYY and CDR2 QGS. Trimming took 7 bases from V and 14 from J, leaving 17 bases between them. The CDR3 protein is CALDIFDKIIF. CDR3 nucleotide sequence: TGTGCTCTTGACATTTTCGATAAAATAATCTTT.

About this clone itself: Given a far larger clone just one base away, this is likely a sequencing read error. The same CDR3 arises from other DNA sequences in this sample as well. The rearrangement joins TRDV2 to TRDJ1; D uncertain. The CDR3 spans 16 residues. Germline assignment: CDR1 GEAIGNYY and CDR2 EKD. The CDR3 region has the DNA TGTGCCTGTGACGCTCTATATACCTTGTACACTGATAAACTCATCTTT. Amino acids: CACDALYTLYTDKLIF.

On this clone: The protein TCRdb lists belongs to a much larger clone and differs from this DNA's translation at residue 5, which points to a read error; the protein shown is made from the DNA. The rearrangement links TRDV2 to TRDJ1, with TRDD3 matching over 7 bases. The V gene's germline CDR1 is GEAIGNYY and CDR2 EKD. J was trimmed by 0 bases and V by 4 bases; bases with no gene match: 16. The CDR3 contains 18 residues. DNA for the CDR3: TGTGCCTGTGAGACCCTCTCTACTGGGGTCGGGTACACCGATAAACTCATCTTT. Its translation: CACETLSTGVGYTDKLIF.

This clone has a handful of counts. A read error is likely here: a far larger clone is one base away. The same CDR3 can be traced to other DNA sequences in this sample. The CDR3 coding sequence is TGTGCCCTTGGGGAACGTCGACATAAACTCATCTTT. Protein: CALGERRHKLIF. The chain employs TRDV1 and TRDJ1; D perhaps matches TRDD3 (5 bases). Germline V CDR1 and CDR2: TSWWSYY, QGS. This CDR3 is 12 amino acids long.

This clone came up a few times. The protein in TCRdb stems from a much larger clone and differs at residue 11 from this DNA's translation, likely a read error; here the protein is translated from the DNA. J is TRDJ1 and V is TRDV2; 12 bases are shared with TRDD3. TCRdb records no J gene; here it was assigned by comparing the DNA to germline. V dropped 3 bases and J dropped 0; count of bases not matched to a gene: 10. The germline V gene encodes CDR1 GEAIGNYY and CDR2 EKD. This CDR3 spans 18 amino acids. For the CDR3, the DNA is TGTGCCTGTGACGCTTTACTGGGGGATACTTTCTACACCGATAAACTCATCTTT. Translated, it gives CACDALLGDTFYTDKLIF.

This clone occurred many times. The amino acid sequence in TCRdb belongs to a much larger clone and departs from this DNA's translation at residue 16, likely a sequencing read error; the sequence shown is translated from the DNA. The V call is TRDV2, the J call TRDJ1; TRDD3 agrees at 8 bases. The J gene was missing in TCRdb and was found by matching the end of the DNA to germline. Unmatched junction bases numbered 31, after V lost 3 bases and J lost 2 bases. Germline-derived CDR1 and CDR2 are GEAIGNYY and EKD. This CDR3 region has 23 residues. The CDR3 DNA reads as TGTGCCTGTGACTCTGAGGGGGATAAAAGAGAGGTTTTGGGATCTGGTCGTACCGATAAACTCATCTTT. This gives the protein CACDSEGDKREVLGSGRTDKLIF.

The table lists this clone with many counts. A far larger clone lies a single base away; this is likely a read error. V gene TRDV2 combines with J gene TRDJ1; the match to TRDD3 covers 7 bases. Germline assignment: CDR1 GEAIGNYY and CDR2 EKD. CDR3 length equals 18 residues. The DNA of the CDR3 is TGTGCCTGTGACACTGTAAAATCCGGGGGATCCGAAACCGATAAACCCATCTTT. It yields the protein CACDTVKSGGSETDKPIF.

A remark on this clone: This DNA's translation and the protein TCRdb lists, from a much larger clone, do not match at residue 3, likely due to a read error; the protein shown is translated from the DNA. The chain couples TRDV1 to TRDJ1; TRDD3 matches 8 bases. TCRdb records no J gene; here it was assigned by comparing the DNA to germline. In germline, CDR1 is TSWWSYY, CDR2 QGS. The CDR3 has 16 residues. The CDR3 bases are TGTGCTCCTGGGGAACTGGCCGGTCTACTGGGGGCTAAACTCATCTTT. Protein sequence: CAPGELAGLLGAKLIF.

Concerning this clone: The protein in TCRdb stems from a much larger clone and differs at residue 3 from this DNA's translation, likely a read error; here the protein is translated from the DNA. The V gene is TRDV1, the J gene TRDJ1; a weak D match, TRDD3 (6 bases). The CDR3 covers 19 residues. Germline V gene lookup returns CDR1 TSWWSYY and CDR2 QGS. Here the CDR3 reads CAIGSFIRGFRSYTDKLIF. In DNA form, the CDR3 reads TGTGCTATTGGGTCCTTCATCCGGGGATTCCGATCGTACACCGATAAACTCATCTTT.

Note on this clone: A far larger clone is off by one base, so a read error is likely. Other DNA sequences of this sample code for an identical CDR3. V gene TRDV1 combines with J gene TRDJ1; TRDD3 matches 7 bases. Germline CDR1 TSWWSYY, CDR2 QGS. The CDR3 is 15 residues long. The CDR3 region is CALGDNPPGTDKLIF. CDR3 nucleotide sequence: TGTGCTCTCGGGGATAACCCCCCCGGGACCGATAAACTCATCTTT.

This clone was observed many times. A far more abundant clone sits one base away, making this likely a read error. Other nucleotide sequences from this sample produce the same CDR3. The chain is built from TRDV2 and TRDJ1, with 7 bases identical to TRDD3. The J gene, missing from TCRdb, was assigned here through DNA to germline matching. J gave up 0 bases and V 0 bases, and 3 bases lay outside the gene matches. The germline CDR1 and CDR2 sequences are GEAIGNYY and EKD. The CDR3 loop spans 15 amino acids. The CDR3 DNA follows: TGTGCCTGTGACACCATCGGGGGATACACCGATAAACTCATCTTT. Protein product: CACDTIGGYTDKLIF.

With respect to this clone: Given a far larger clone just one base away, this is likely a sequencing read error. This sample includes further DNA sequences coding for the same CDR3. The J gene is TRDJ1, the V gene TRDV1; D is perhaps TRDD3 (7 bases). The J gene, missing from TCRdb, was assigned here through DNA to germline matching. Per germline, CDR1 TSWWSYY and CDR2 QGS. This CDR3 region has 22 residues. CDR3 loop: CALGESHLLRVTGVEDTDKLIF. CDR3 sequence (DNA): TGTGCTCTGGGGGAATCTCACCTCCTACGAGTTACTGGGGTGGAAGACACCGATAAACTCATCTTT.

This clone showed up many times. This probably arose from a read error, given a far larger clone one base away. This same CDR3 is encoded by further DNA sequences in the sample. CDR3 residues: CACDLMGYTDKLIF. The CDR3 DNA follows: TGTGCCTGCGACCTCATGGGGTACACCGATAAACTCATCTTT. The chain employs TRDV2 and TRDJ1; D perhaps matches TRDD3 (5 bases). No J gene was available from TCRdb, and it was assigned here by a germline match of the DNA. V lost 7 bases to trimming and J lost 0 bases, with 14 bases between them. The CDR3 extends over 14 amino acids. Germline V gene lookup returns CDR1 GEAIGNYY and CDR2 EKD.

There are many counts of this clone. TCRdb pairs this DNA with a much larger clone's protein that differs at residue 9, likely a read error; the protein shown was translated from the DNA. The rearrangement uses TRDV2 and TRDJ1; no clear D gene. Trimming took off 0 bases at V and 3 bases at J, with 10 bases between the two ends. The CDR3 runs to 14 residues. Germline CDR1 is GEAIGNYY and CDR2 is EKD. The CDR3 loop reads CACDTLTFADKLIF. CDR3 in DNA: TGTGCCTGTGACACCCTAACGTTTGCCGATAAACTCATCTTT.

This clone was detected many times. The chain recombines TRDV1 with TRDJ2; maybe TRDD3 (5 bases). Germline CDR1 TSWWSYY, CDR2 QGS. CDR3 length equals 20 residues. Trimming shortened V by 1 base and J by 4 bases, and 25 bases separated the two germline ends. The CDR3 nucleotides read TGTGCTCTTGGGGAACATATTCCCGGGGGGTCCGGCTTGCGGACAGCACAACTCTTCTTT. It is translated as CALGEHIPGGSGLRTAQLFF.

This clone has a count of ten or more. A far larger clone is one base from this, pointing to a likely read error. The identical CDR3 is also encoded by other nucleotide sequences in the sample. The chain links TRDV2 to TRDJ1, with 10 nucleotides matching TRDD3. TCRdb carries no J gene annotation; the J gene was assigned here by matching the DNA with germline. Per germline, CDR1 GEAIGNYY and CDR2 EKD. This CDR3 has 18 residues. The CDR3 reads CACDTVGTGGSLPDKLIF. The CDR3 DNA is TGTGCCTGTGACACCGTCGGTACTGGGGGATCCCTCCCCGACAAACTCATCTTT.

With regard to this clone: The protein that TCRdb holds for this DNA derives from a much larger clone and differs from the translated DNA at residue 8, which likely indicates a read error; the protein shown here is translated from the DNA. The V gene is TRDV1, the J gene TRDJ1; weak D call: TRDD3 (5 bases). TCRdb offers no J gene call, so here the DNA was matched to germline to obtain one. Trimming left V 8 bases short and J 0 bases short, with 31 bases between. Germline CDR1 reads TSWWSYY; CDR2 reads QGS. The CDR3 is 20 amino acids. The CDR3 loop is CALSPLSRGSPGWYTDKLIF. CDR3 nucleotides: TGTGCTCTTAGCCCCTTGTCCCGGGGGTCCCCCGGTTGGTACACCGATAAACTCATCTTT.

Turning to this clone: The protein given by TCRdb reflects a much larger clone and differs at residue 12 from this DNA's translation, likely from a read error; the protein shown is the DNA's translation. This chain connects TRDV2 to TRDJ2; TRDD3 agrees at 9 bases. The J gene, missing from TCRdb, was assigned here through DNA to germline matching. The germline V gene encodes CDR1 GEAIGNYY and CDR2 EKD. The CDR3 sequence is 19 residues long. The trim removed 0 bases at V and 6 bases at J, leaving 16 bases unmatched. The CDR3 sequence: CACDTVGSWGIAPAAQLFF. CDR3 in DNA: TGTGCCTGTGACACCGTGGGGTCTTGGGGGATAGCCCCTGCAGCACAACTCTTCTTT.

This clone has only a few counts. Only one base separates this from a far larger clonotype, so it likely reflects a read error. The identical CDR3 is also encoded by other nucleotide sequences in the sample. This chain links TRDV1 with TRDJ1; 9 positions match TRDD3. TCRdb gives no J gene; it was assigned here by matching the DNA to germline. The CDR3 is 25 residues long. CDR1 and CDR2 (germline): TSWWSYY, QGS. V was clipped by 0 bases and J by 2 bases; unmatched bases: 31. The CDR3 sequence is CALGELEELALNLDWGTRLTDKLIF. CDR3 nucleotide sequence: TGTGCTCTTGGGGAACTAGAGGAGTTGGCACTCAACTTGGACTGGGGGACGCGCCTTACCGATAAACTCATCTTT.

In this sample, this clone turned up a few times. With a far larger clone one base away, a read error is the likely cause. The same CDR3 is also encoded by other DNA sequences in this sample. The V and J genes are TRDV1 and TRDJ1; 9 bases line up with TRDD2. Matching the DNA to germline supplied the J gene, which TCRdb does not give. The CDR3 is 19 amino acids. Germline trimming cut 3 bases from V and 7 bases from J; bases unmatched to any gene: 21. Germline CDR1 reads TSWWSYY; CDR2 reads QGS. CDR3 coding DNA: TGTGCTCTTGGGGACGCAGGCCTTCCTACATCTCCCCGAGTGGGTAAACTCATCTTT. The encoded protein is CALGDAGLPTSPRVGKLIF.

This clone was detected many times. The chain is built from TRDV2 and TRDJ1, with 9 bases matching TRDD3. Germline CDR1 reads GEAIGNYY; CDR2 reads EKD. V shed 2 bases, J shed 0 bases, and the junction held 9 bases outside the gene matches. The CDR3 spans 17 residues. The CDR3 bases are TGTGCCTGTGACAGTGGGGTACTGGGGGACTACACCGATAAACTCATCTTT. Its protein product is CACDSGVLGDYTDKLIF.

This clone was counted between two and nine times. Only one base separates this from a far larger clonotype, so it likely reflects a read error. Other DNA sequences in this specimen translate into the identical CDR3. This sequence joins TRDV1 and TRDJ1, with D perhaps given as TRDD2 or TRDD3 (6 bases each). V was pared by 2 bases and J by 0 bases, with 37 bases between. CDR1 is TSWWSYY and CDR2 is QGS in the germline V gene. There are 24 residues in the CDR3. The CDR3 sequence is CALGETGLPKRGGDPPINTDKLIF. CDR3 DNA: TGTGCTCTTGGGGAAACGGGCCTTCCCAAACGCGGAGGGGATCCACCCATAAACACCGATAAACTCATCTTT.

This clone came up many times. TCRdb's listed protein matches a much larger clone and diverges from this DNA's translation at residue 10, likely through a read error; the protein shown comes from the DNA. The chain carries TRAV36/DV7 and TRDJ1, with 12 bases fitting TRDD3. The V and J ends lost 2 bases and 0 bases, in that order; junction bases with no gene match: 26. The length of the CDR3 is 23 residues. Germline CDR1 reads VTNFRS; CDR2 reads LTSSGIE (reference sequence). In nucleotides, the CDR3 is TGTGCTGTGGAAGGGTTTGCGCGACGAGACTACTGGGGGATACTTAGGTACACCGATAAACTCATCTTT. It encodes CAVEGFARRDYWGILRYTDKLIF.

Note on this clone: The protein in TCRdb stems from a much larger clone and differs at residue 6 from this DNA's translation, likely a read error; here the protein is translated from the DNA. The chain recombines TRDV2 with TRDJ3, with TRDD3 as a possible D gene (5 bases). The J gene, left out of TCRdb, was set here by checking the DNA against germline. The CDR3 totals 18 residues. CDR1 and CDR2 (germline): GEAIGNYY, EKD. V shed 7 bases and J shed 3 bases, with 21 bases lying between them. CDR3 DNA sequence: TGTGCCTGCGACGTCGCTACTGGAACTAACTGGGACACCCGACAGATGTTTTTC. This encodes CACDVATGTNWDTRQMFF.

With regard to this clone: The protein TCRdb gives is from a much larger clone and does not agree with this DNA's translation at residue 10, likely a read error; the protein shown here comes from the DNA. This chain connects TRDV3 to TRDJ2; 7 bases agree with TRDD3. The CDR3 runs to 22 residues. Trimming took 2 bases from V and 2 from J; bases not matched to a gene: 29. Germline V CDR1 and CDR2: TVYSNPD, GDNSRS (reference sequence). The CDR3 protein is CAFRTRSVGGLGYDRLTAQLFF. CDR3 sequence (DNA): TGTGCCTTTCGAACCCGGTCAGTAGGGGGATTGGGGTACGATCGATTGACAGCACAACTCTTCTTT. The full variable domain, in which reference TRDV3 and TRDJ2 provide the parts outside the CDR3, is CDKVTQSSPDQTVASGSEVVLLCTYDTVYSNPDLFWYRIRPDYSFQFVFYGDNSRSEGADFTQGRFSVKHILTQKAFHLVISPVRTEDSATYYCAFRTRSVGGLGYDRLTAQLFFGKGTQLIVEP.

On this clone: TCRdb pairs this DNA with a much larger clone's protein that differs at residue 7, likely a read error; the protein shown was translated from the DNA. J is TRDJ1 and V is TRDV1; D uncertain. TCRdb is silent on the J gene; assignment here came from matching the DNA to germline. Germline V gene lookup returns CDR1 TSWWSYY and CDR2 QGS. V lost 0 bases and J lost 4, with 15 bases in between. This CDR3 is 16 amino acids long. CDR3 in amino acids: CALGELEGRSVDKLIF. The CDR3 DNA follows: TGTGCTCTTGGGGAACTAGAAGGACGAAGCGTCGATAAACTCATCTTT.